This T cell receptor beta chain was identified during a study of T cell clonality in common variable immunodeficiency. Findings and limits, study-wide: Reportedly, TCR beta sequences from common variable immunodeficiency showed fewer deletions and N-nucleotide insertions. Fewer TCRbeta clones were shared among CVID subjects than controls.

Assay: immunoSEQ multiplex PCR; the TCRdb copy retains only in-frame clones and omits some. The table records 25,000 to 30,000 clones without singletons, the ten largest covering 3% to 3.5%. Germline V gene data show CDR1 as DFQATT and CDR2 as SNEGSKA (reference sequence). The CDR3 contains 14 residues. V dropped 6 bases and J dropped 5 bases, with 20 bases sitting between them. Of CVID subjects, under 17 were female and approximately 31 male, mean age roughly 37. Patients and controls were mostly of Caucasian heritage. This clone was counted at least ten times. Its antigen is unknown. Sequencing ends 3 residues short of the CDR3 end; the germline J gene provides the rest.

The rearrangement uses TRBV20-1 and TRBJ2-7; a possible D gene is TRBD1 (6 bases). The clonotype was recovered from a human donor with common variable immunodeficiency. Sequenced: peripheral blood mononuclear cells. The CDR3 loop is CSALVTGTYNEQYF. CDR3 DNA (partial): TGCAGTGCCCTAGTCACGGGGACATATAACGAG.